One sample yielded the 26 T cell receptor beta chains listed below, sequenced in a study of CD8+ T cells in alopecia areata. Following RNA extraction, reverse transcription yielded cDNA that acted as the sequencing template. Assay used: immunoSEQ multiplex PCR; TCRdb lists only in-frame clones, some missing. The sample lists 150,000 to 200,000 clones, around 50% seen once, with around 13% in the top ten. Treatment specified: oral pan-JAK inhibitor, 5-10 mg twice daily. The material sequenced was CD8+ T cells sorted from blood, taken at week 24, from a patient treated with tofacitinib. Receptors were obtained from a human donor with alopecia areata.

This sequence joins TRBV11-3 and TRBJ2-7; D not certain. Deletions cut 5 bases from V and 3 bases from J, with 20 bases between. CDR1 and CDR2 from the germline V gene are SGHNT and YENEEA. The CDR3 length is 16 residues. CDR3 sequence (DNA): TGTGCCAGCAGCCTCGAAGTCGGGTATTGGATCTACGAGCAGTACTTC. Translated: CASSLEVGYWIYEQYF. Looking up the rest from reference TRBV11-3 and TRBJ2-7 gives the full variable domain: EAGVVQSPRYKIIEKKQPVAFWCNPISGHNTLYWYLQNLGQGPELLIRYENEEAVDDSQLPKDRFSAERLKGVDSTLKIQPAELGDSAVYLCASSLEVGYWIYEQYFGPGTRLTVT.

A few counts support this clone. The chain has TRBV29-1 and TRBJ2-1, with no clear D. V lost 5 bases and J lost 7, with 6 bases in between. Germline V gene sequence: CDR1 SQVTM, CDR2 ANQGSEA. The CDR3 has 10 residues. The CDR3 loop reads CSVSGNEQFF. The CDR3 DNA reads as TGCAGCGTTTCCGGTAATGAGCAGTTCTTC.

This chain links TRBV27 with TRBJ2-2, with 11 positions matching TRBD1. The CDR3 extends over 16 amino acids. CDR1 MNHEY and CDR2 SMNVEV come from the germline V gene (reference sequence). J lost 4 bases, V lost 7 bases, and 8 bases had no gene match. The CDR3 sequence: CASIPLGTGGTGELFF. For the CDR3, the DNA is TGTGCCAGCATTCCCCTCGGGACAGGGGGCACCGGGGAGCTGTTTTTT.

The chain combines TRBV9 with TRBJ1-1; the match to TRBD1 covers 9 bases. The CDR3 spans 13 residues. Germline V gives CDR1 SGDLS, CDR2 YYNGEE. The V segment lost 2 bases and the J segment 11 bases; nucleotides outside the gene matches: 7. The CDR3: CASSVEATGGAFF. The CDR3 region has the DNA TGTGCCAGCAGCGTCGAGGCGACAGGGGGTGCTTTCTTT.

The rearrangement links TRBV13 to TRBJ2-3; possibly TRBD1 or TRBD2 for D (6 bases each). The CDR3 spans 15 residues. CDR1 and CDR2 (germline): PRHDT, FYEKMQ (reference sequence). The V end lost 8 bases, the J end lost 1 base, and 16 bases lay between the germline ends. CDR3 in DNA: TGTGCCAGCTCCGGAGGGGGGAGAGGCACAGATACGCAGTATTTT. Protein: CASSGGGRGTDTQYF.

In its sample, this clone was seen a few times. The CDR3 loop reads CASGLDPRDEQFF. The CDR3 nucleotides are TGTGCTAGTGGTTTGGATCCCAGAGATGAGCAGTTCTTC. The J gene is TRBJ2-1, the V gene TRBV12-5; D gene ambiguous. CDR1 and CDR2 from the germline V gene are LGHNT and FRNRAP. The CDR3 covers 13 residues. Between the trimmed V and J ends, which lost 1 base and 8 bases, there was a span of 9 bases.

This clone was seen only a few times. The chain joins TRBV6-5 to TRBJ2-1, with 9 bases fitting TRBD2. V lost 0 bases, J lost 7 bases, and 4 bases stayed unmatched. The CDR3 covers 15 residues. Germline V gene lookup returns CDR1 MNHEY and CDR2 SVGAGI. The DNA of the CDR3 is TGTGCCAGCAGTTACTCTGCTAGCGGGGCAAATGAGCAGTTCTTC. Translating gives CASSYSASGANEQFF.

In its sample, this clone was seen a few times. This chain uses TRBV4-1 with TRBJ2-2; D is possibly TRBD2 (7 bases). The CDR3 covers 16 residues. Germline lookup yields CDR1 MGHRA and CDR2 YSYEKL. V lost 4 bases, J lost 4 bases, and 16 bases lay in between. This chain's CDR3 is CASSPTGGRVTGELFF. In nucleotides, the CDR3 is TGCGCCAGCAGCCCAACGGGGGGCCGGGTCACCGGGGAGCTGTTTTTT.

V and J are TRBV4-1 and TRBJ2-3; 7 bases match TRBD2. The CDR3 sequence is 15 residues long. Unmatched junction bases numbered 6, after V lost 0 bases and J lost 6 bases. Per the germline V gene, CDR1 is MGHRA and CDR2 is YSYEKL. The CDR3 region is CASSQDRGGGDTQYF. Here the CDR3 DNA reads TGCGCCAGCAGCCAAGATCGCGGGGGTGGGGATACGCAGTATTTT.

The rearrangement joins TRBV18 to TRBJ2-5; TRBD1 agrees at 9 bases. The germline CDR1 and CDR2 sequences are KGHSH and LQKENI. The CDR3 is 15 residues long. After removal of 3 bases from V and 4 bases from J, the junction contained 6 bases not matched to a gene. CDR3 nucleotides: TGTGCCAGCTCACCCCGGGACAGGGACCCAGAGACCCAGTACTTC. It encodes CASSPRDRDPETQYF. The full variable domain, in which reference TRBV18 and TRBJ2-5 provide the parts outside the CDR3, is NAGVMQNPRHLVRRRGQEARLRCSPMKGHSHVYWYRQLPEEGLKFMVYLQKENIIDESGMPKERFSAEFPKEGPSILRIQQVVRGDSAAYFCASSPRDRDPETQYFGPGTRLLVL.

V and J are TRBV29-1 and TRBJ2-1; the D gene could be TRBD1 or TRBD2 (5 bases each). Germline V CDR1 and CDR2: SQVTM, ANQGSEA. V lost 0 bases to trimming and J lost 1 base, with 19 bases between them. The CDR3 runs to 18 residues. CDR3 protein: CSVEDDLGRRRSYNEQFF. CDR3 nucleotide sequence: TGCAGCGTTGAAGATGATCTGGGGCGTCGGAGGTCCTACAATGAGCAGTTCTTC.

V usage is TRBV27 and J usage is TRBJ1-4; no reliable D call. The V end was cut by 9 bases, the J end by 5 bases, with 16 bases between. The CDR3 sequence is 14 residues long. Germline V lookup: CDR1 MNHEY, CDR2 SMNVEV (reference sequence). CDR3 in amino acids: CARVGIGLNEKLFF. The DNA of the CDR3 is TGTGCCAGGGTGGGGATTGGCCTAAATGAAAAACTGTTTTTT.

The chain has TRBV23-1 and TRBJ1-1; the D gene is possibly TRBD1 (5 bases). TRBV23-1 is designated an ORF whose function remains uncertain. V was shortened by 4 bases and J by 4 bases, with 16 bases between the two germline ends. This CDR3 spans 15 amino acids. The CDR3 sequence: CASSRAGDWGTEAFF. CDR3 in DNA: TGCGCCAGCAGTCGGGCGGGGGATTGGGGCACTGAAGCTTTCTTT.

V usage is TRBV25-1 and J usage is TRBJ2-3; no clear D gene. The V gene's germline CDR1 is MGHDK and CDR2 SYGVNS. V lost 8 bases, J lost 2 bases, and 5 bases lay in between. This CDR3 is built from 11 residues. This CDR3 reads CASGSTDTQYF. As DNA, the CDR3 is TGTGCCAGCGGCTCCACAGATACGCAGTATTTT.

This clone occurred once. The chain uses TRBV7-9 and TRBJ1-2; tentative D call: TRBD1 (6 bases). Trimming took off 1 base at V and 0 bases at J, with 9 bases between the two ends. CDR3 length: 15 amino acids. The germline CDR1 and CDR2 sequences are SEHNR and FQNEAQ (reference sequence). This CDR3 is CASSLGTASNYGYTF. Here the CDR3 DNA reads TGTGCCAGCAGCTTAGGGACAGCTTCTAACTATGGCTACACCTTC. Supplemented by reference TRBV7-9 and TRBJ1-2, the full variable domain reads DTGVSQNPRHKITKRGQNVTFRCDPISEHNRLYWYRQTLGQGPEFLTYFQNEAQLEKSRLLSDRFSAERPKGSFSTLEIQRTEQGDSAMYLCASSLGTASNYGYTFGSGTRLTVV.

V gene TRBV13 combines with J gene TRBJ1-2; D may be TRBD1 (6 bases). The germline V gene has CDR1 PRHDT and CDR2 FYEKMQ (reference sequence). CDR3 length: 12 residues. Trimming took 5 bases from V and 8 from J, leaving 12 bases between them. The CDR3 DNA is TGTGCCAGCAGCCCACCAGGGGCCGGCTACACCTTC. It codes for CASSPPGAGYTF.

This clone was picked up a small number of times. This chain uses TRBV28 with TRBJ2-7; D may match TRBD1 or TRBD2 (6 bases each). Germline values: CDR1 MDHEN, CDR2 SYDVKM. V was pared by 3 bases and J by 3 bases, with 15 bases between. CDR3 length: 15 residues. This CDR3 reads CASSFSGGAGYEQYF. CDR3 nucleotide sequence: TGTGCCAGCAGTTTCTCCGGGGGCGCCGGCTACGAGCAGTACTTC.

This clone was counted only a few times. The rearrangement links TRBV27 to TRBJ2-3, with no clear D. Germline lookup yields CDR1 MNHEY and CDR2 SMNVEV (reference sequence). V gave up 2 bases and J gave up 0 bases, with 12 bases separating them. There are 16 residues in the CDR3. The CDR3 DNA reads TGTGCCAGCAGTTTAGGTAGCAGCCCTAGCACAGATACGCAGTATTTT. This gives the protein CASSLGSSPSTDTQYF.

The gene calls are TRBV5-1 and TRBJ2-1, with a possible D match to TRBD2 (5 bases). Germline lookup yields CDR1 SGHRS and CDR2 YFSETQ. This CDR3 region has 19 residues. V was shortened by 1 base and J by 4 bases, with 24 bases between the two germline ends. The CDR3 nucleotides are TGCGCCAGCAGCTTGTTCGACCGAGGGATACCGAATGAGTACAATGAGCAGTTCTTC. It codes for CASSLFDRGIPNEYNEQFF. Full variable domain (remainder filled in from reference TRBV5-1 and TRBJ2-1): KAGVTQTPRYLIKTRGQQVTLSCSPISGHRSVSWYQQTPGQGLQFLFEYFSETQRNKGNFPGRFSGRQFSNSRSEMNVSTLELGDSALYLCASSLFDRGIPNEYNEQFFGPGTRLTVL.

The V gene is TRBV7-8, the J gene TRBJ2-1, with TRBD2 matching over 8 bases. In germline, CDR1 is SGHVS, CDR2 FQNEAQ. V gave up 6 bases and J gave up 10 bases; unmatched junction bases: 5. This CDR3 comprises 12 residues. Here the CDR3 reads CASRISGAEQFF. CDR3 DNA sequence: TGTGCCAGCAGAATTAGCGGGGCCGAGCAGTTCTTC.

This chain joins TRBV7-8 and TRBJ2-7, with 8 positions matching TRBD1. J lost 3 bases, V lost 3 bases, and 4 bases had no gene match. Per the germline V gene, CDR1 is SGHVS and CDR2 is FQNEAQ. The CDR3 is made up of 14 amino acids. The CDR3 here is CASSFGQGNYEQYF. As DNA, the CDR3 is TGTGCCAGCAGCTTCGGACAGGGAAACTACGAGCAGTACTTC.

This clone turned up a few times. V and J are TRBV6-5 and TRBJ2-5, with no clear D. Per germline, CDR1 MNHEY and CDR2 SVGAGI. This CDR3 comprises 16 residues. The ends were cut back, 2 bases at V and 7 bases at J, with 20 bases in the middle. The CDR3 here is CASSYPSRRGSGTQYF. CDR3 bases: TGTGCCAGCAGTTACCCGAGCCGGAGAGGCTCAGGGACCCAGTACTTC.

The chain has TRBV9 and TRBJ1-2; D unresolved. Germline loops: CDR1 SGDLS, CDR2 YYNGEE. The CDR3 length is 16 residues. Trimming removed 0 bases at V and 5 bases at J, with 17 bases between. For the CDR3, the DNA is TGTGCCAGCAGCGTAGCGGGTCACCAGGACCGATATGGCTACACCTTC. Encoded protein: CASSVAGHQDRYGYTF.

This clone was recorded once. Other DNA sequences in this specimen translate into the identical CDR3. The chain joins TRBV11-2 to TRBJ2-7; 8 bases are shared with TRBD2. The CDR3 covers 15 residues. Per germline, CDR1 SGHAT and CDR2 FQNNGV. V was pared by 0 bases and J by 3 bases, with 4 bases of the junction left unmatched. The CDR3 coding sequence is TGTGCCAGCAGCTTAGAGGCGGGGGGCAGCTACGAGCAGTACTTC. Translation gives CASSLEAGGSYEQYF.

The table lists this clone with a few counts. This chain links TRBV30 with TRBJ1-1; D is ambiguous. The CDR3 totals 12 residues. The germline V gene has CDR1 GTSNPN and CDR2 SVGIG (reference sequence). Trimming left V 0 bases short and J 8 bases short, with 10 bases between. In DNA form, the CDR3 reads TGTGCCTGGAGTGTAAGGGCCGGGGAAGCTTTCTTT. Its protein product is CAWSVRAGEAFF.

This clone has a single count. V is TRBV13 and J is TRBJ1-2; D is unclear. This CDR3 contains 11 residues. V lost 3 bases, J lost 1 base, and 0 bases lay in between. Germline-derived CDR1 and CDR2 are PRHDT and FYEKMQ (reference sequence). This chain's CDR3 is CASSFNYGYTF. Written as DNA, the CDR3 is TGTGCCAGCAGCTTTAACTATGGCTACACCTTC.